This record looks at one T cell receptor (beta chain) sequence and its context. There is no known antigen for this receptor. No quality values exist for individual bases; no much larger clone is one base distant. The entry originates in a study of blood T cell repertoires in COVID-19 (dated by TCRdb to 2020 to 2021). In terms of the full investigation: Samples covering the acute and convalescent phases of COVID-19 were provided by collaborators in the United States, Italy and Spain. The prospective study material was composed of cDNA or gDNA derived from T cells, B-cell-depleted T cells, or PBMCs. Deeply sampled blood TCRbeta repertoires from subjects exposed to, actively infected with, or recovered from COVID-19 were included in the dataset. A freely available public database, intended as a resource for researchers studying the immune response to SARS-CoV-2, is where the repertoires were released. Samples were obtained from the ongoing ImmuneRACE study (first 160 participants) and from about 1,300 subjects provided by 6 global collaborators. The sample metadata nearly always contained a de-identified subject ID, COVID-19 status, age in years and sex. Where available, HLA class I and class II types were taken from metadata supplied by the sample provider and were not determined by assay-based typing. What the work shows at the level of the full study, not this receptor alone: How much clinical and demographic metadata was included differed by source and by participant, and the metadata was provided uncurated.

The CDR3 runs 13 amino acids, cysteine and phenylalanine included. Only the CDR3 portion is preserved as DNA: 39 bases, with reading frame beginning at the first base. CDR1 MNHEY and CDR2 SVGAGI are derived from the germline V gene. Cut back by 7 bases and 4 bases, the V and J ends lie 11 bases apart. Enrolling through a virtual design, the prospective study's participants ranged in age from roughly 18 to 95 years and lived across 20 to 30 United States geographic areas. To assign participants to cohorts, the prospective study relied on clinical history that participants themselves reported in a screening survey and a study questionnaire. For ImmuneRACE Cohort 3, a participant was defined as recovered based on two consecutive negative NP/OP PCR tests, clearance by a healthcare professional, or resolution of symptoms. Each participant in the prospective study had whole blood, serum and a nasopharyngeal or oropharyngeal swab collected by mobile phlebotomists. Additional blood draws and questionnaires over an approximately 2-month period could optionally be provided by prospective study participants. Prospective study blood samples were shipped either frozen or at room temperature before DNA extraction.

TCRbeta CDR3 regions were amplified from genomic DNA using the immunoSEQ Assay, a bias-controlled multiplex PCR. Concerning the study's data processing: Nucleated cell counts per sample were estimated from amplification of reference gene primers within the assay. To quantify the absolute abundance of each unique TCRbeta CDR3 rearrangement, sequence reads were collapsed and filtered. For each sample, productive Simpson clonality was calculated as the square root of Simpson's diversity index across productive rearrangements. TCRdb took over this immuneACCESS table, retaining in-frame rearrangements with V and J assigned. Such tables are incomplete; in checked studies, under half of the missing clones stem from an unresolved V gene, and the remainder is unexplained. V and J calls and clone size are given by that table; D and trimming were obtained from the DNA. Present in this sample are more than 40,000 clones, about 85% of which were seen just once. Together, the top ten hold roughly 3% of the sample.

The sequence joins TRBV6-5 to TRBJ1-5, with TRBD1 as a weak D call on 6 bases. The clonotype originates from a woman aged 45 to 65 who had recovered from COVID-19. Sequencing was performed on PBMCs or T cells enriched from blood (not recorded which). For the CDR3, the sequence is CASTQQGNQPQHF. The nucleotide sequence is given as TGTGCCAGCACCCAACAGGGAAATCAGCCCCAGCATTTT.